This T cell receptor beta chain was captured in a study of blood T cell repertoires in COVID-19 (dated by TCRdb to the early 2020s). Background on the whole study: The collaborator samples originated in the United States, Italy and Spain and spanned the acute and convalescent phases of COVID-19. Where available, HLA class I and class II types were taken from metadata supplied by the sample provider and were not determined by assay-based typing. The material from the prospective study consisted of cDNA or gDNA derived from T cells, B-cell-depleted T cells, or PBMCs. The samples were drawn from the first 160 participants of the ongoing ImmuneRACE study and from 1,254 subjects provided by 6 global collaborators. Deeply sampled blood TCRbeta repertoires from subjects exposed to, actively infected with, or recovered from COVID-19 were included in the dataset. The repertoires were made available in a free public database intended to serve as a resource for research on the immune response to SARS-CoV-2. Sample metadata almost always included a de-identified subject ID, COVID-19 status, age in years and sex. General conclusions and limits of the study: The quantity of clinical and demographic metadata differed by source and by participant and was supplied without curation.

About this clone: The antigen it binds to is not known. No base-level quality is on record; no much larger clone is a single base apart.

The CDR3 goes from the cysteine to the phenylalanine over 13 residues. Of the read, only the CDR3 DNA is kept; its 39 bases are in frame from base 1. V lost 4 bases and J lost 5 bases; the stretch between them is 8 bases long. CDR1 and CDR2, looked up from the germline V gene, are SGHNT and YENEEA. The collaborating institutions used their own protocols to collect whole blood in K2EDTA tubes. For TCRbeta analysis, collaborators shipped samples as frozen whole blood, isolated PBMCs, or DNA extracted from either of those sample types. The immunoSEQ Assay, a bias-controlled multiplex PCR, was used to amplify TCRbeta CDR3 regions from genomic DNA. In the authors' own workflow: The number of nucleated cells in each sample was estimated by amplification of reference gene primers within the assay. To quantify the absolute abundance of each unique TCRbeta CDR3 rearrangement, sequence reads were collapsed and filtered. For each sample, productive Simpson clonality was calculated as the square root of Simpson's diversity index across productive rearrangements. Here the immuneACCESS table is served through TCRdb, limited to in-frame sequences with V and J called. Missing clones are a known gap in these copies; in checked studies unresolved V genes cover under half, and the rest lacks a known reason. The D gene and trimming were derived from the DNA, and the V and J assignments and clone size from that table. A total of about 27,000 clones appear in this sample, under 85% of them only once. About 42% of the sample lies in the top ten.

The sequence links TRBV11-3 to TRBJ2-2, and the D gene may be TRBD1, 5 bases matching. The source is a woman at least 80 years old with acute or convalescent COVID-19. Material: peripheral blood. The base sequence is TGTGCCAGCAGCTGGTCAGGGACCGGGGAGCTGTTTTTT. This is translated as CASSWSGTGELFF.